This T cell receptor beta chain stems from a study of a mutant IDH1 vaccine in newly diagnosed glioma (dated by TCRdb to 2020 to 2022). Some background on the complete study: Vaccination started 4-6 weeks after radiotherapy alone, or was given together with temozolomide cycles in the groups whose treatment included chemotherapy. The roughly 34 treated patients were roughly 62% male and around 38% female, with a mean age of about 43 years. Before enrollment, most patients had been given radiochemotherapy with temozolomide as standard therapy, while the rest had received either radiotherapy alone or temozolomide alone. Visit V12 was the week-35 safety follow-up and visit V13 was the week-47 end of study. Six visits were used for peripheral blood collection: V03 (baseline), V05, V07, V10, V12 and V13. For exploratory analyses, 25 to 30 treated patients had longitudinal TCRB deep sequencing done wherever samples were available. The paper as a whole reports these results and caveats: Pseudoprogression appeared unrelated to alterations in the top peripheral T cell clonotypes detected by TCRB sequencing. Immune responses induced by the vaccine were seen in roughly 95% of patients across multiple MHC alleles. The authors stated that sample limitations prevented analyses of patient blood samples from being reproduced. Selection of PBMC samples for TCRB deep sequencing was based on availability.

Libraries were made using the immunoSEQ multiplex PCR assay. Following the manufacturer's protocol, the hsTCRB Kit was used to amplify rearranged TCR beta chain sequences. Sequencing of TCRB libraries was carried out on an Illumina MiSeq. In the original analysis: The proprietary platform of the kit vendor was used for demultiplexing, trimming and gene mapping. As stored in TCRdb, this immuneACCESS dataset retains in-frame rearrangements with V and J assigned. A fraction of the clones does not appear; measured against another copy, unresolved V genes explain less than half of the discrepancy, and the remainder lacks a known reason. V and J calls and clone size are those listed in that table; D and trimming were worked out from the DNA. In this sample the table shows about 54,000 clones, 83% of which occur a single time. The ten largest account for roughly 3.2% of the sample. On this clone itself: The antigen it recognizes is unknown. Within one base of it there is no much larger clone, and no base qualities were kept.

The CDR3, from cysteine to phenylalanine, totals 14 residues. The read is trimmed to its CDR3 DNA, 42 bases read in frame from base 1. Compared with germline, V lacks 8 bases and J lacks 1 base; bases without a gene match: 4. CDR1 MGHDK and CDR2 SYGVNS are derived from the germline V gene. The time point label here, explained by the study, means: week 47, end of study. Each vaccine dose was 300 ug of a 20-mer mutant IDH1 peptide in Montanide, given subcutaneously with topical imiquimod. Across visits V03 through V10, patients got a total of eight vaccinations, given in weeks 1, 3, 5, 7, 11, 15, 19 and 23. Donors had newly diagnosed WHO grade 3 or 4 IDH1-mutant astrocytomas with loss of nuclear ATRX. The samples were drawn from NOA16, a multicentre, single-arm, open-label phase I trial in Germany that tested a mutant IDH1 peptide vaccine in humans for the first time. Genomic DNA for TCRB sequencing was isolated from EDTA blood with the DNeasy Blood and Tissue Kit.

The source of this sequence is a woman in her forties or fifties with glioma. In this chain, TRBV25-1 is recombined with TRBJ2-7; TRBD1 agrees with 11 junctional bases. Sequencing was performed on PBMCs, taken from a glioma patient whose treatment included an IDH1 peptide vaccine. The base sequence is TGTGCCAGCTCAGGACAGGGGGCTTCCTACGAGCAGTACTTC. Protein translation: CASSGQGASYEQYF.